This entry is about one TCR beta chain. The antigen is not known. TCRdb ran MiXCR on the reads and lists one entry per CDR3 protein. The sample has about 180,000 distinct CDR3 sequences, approximately 14% seen once. These data are taken from a study of T cell repertoires in cytomegalovirus infection. Study context: An indication of both CMV infection and matching HLA type came from public TCR beta signatures. Study conclusions and caveats: Cumulative public TCR beta family frequency identified carriers of CMV plus the relevant HLA. In two of eight donors, the top clonotype was HLA-C-restricted CMV-specific.

CDR3 length: 15 residues. The junction had 11 bases not matched to a gene; V was cut back by 1 base and J by 7 bases. The germline V gene has CDR1 DFQATT and CDR2 SNEGSKA (reference sequence). The origin of this receptor is a human donor in good health (CMV status not recorded). Some clones in this sample may be carry-over from other donors' samples. The chain carries TRBV20-1 and TRBJ2-7; TRBD1 matches 9 bases. Sequenced sample: PBMCs. CDR3 region: CSARGLPGQGGEQYF. The CDR3 coding sequence is TGCAGTGCTAGAGGTCTACCGGGACAGGGAGGTGAGCAGTACTTC.